The 20 T cell receptor beta chains listed next were all sequenced from one sample in a study of cytomegalovirus exposure and HLA in healthy donors. With 60 Vbeta and 13 Jbeta primers, the PCR was carried out. Sequencing used immunoSEQ multiplex PCR; TCRdb keeps in-frame clones, though not all of them. The table includes roughly 110,000 clones, roughly 70% detected once. Sample: PBMCs. The receptors originated from a male donor in good health and CMV-seropositive.

The chain carries TRBV19 and TRBJ1-4, with 8 bases identical to TRBD1. CDR1 and CDR2 from the germline V gene are LNHDA and SQIVND (reference sequence). This CDR3 is 13 amino acids long. Trimming removed 7 bases from V and 8 bases from J; junction bases left unmatched: 6. The CDR3 DNA sequence: TGTGCCAGTACGGGACAGGCTTGGGAAAAACTGTTTTTT. Translation gives CASTGQAWEKLFF.

This clone was detected a few times. The CDR3 DNA sequence: TGTGCCAGCGGCCCGGGACATGCCTACGAGCAGTACTTC. Translating it yields CASGPGHAYEQYF. V usage is TRBV6-5 and J usage is TRBJ2-7, with D perhaps matching TRBD1 (6 bases). The germline V and J ends were trimmed by 8 bases and 2 bases, with 13 bases remaining between them. CDR3 length: 13 residues. Per the germline V gene, CDR1 is MNHEY and CDR2 is SVGAGI.

The chain combines TRBV29-1 with TRBJ2-7; D is unclear. The CDR3 runs 13 residues. CDR1 SQVTM and CDR2 ANQGSEA come from the germline V gene. V was cut by 2 bases and J by 2 bases, with 10 bases left in between. In DNA, the CDR3 is TGCAGCGTTGAATATCCTCCCGCCTACGAGCAGTACTTC. This translates into CSVEYPPAYEQYF.

Regarding this clone: The junction and the germline gene differ at one end; a read error may be behind it. The CDR3 bases are TGTGCTAGCAGCCCGAAGGCGGGGCTCGAGCAGTACTTC. It yields the protein CASSPKAGLEQYF. The rearrangement uses TRBV7-7 and TRBJ2-7; a possible D gene is TRBD2 (6 bases). CDR1 is SSHAT, CDR2 FNYEAQ, per germline (reference sequence). This CDR3 comprises 13 residues.

CDR3 in amino acids: CASSLNRGPYEQYF. DNA for the CDR3: TGCGCCAGCAGCTTGAACAGGGGTCCGTACGAGCAGTACTTC. This sequence joins TRBV5-1 and TRBJ2-7, with TRBD1 matching over 7 bases. With V trimmed by 1 base and J by 4 bases, 5 bases remained unmatched. The CDR3 length is 14 residues. Germline V gives CDR1 SGHRS, CDR2 YFSETQ.

The chain carries TRBV28 and TRBJ1-6; a possible D gene is TRBD1 (5 bases). The CDR3 spans 16 residues. V was trimmed by 3 bases and J by 9 bases, leaving 18 bases between them. CDR1 and CDR2 from the germline V gene are MDHEN and SYDVKM. DNA for the CDR3: TGTGCCAGCAGTTTTGTTGAAGGGACTGGGGGTTCACCCCTCCACTTT. Protein sequence: CASSFVEGTGGSPLHF.

This chain connects TRBV6-5 to TRBJ2-1; D remains ambiguous. The CDR3 sequence is 16 residues long. The germline V gene has CDR1 MNHEY and CDR2 SVGAGI. Trimming shortened V by 0 bases and J by 6 bases, and 15 bases separated the two germline ends. CDR3 sequence reads: CASSYSVPRLSNEQFF. CDR3 in DNA: TGTGCCAGCAGTTACTCAGTTCCCCGGTTGAGCAATGAGCAGTTCTTC.

The chain couples TRBV28 to TRBJ2-7; D is possibly TRBD1 (5 bases). The CDR3 consists of 15 residues. With 5 bases removed from V and 2 bases from J, the gap between germline ends came to 16 bases. Per the germline V gene, CDR1 is MDHEN and CDR2 is SYDVKM. This CDR3 reads CASSLPTGAAYEQYF. CDR3 coding DNA: TGTGCCAGCAGTCTCCCCACAGGCGCCGCCTACGAGCAGTACTTC.

V gene TRBV4-1 combines with J gene TRBJ2-5; 12 nucleotides align to TRBD2. The J call may be wrong; the DNA end is better matched by TRBJ2-7. The CDR3 has 17 amino acids. Per the germline V gene, CDR1 is MGHRA and CDR2 is YSYEKL. The CDR3 protein is CASSQVATSGSHYEQYF. As DNA, the CDR3 is TGCGCCAGCAGCCAAGTGGCGACTAGCGGGAGTCACTACGAGCAGTACTTC.

This chain joins TRBV5-1 and TRBJ2-2, with D maybe TRBD2 (5 bases). Germline V lookup: CDR1 SGHRS, CDR2 YFSETQ. This CDR3 is 15 amino acids long. Trimming stripped 4 bases from V and 6 bases from J, with 16 bases between. CDR3 loop: CASSRRDPGAGELFF. CDR3 coding DNA: TGCGCCAGCAGCCGCCGGGATCCAGGTGCCGGGGAGCTGTTTTTT.

The chain links TRBV27 to TRBJ1-5; 9 bases are a match to TRBD1. CDR3 length: 16 residues. V lost 5 bases to trimming and J lost 7 bases; unmatched junction nucleotides: 12. Germline V CDR1 and CDR2: MNHEY, SMNVEV (reference sequence). CDR3 protein: CASSPTRQGEHQPQHF. CDR3 bases: TGTGCCAGCAGTCCGACGAGACAGGGGGAACACCAGCCCCAGCATTTT.

The J gene is TRBJ1-5, the V gene TRBV6-5; TRBD1 might be the D (6 bases). From germline, CDR1 is MNHEY and CDR2 SVGAGI. Trimming removed 6 bases from V and 9 bases from J, with 12 bases in between. The CDR3 length is 12 residues. The CDR3 region has the DNA TGTGCCAGCAGCCCAGAGACAGGGCCCCAGCATTTT. It yields the protein CASSPETGPQHF.

V and J are TRBV5-6 and TRBJ2-2; 9 bases are a match to TRBD1. V lost 1 base to trimming and J lost 9 bases; unmatched junction nucleotides: 13. Germline CDR1 is SGHDT and CDR2 is YYEEEE. This CDR3 region has 17 residues. This CDR3 is CASSLRTGQGNRRELFF. For the CDR3, the DNA is TGTGCCAGCAGCTTGCGTACCGGACAGGGGAACCGTAGGGAGCTGTTTTTT.

A word on this clone: The junction differs from germline at one of its ends, possibly a read error. The chain carries TRBV7-9 and TRBJ2-5; the D is unclear. Per germline, CDR1 SEHNR and CDR2 FQNEAQ (reference sequence). The CDR3 is made up of 9 amino acids. This CDR3 is CASSPPEDF. CDR3 sequence (DNA): TGTGCCAGCAGCCCTCCCGAGGACTTC.

This clone was picked up a small number of times. One junction end does not reproduce the germline sequence, and a read error may be involved. V usage is TRBV27 and J usage is TRBJ2-7; 7 positions match TRBD1. Germline V gene lookup returns CDR1 MNHEY and CDR2 SMNVEV (reference sequence). This CDR3 spans 13 amino acids. The CDR3 sequence is CASSPRIDRVRHF. CDR3 DNA sequence: TGTGCCAGCAGTCCCAGAATAGACAGGGTTCGTCACTTC.

V is TRBV18 and J is TRBJ1-1; D gene unclear. Germline V gives CDR1 KGHSH, CDR2 LQKENI. Trimming took off 6 bases at V and 1 base at J, with 9 bases between the two ends. This CDR3 contains 13 residues. The CDR3 region has the DNA TGTGCCAGCTCTCCAAATAAGAACACTGAAGCTTTCTTT. Its translation is CASSPNKNTEAFF.

The chain has TRBV5-1 and TRBJ2-5; 8 bases align to TRBD1. The CDR3 length is 14 residues. V lost 7 bases, J lost 3 bases, and 8 bases stayed unmatched. Germline-derived CDR1 and CDR2 are SGHRS and YFSETQ. CDR3 in DNA: TGCGCCAGCTGCCGGGCAGGGGGCGAAGAGACCCAGTACTTC. This gives the protein CASCRAGGEETQYF. Using reference TRBV5-1 and TRBJ2-5 for the parts outside the CDR3, the full variable domain is KAGVTQTPRYLIKTRGQQVTLSCSPISGHRSVSWYQQTPGQGLQFLFEYFSETQRNKGNFPGRFSGRQFSNSRSEMNVSTLELGDSALYLCASCRAGGEETQYFGPGTRLLVL.

The chain recombines TRBV18 with TRBJ1-2; D is unclear. Trimming took off 3 bases at V and 7 bases at J, with 18 bases between the two ends. The germline CDR1 and CDR2 sequences are KGHSH and LQKENI. The CDR3 is 15 residues long. The CDR3 coding sequence is TGTGCCAGCTCACCTCGTCAGACCGAGGTTATTGGCTACACCTTC. The encoded protein is CASSPRQTEVIGYTF.

The chain links TRBV5-1 to TRBJ2-4; 7 bases match TRBD2. Germline-derived CDR1 and CDR2 are SGHRS and YFSETQ. This CDR3 has 21 residues. J gave up 1 base and V 4 bases, and 23 bases lay outside the gene matches. The CDR3, as DNA: TGCGCCAGCAGCCCGGAAGGTTTAGCGGGTGGTTTTGGGAGGGCCAAAAACATTCAGTACTTC. This gives the protein CASSPEGLAGGFGRAKNIQYF.

The chain combines TRBV29-1 with TRBJ2-1; 11 nucleotides line up with TRBD2. The CDR3 covers 14 residues. V trimming: 6 bases; J trimming: 7 bases; junction bases outside the gene matches: 8. Germline V gene lookup returns CDR1 SQVTM and CDR2 ANQGSEA. The CDR3 DNA reads as TGCAGCGTGTCGACTAGCGGGATAGGTAATGAGCAGTTCTTC. The encoded protein is CSVSTSGIGNEQFF.